Below, 24 T cell receptor beta chains from the same sample are listed, as sequenced in a study of blood T cell repertoires in COVID-19. Using immunoSEQ multiplex PCR, the repertoire was profiled, and TCRdb retains in-frame clones only, with some absent. The sample yields 250,000 to 350,000 clones, nearly 90% seen once. Specimen: PBMCs or T cells enriched from blood (not recorded which). Source of these receptors: a young woman who had recovered from COVID-19.

The rearrangement joins TRBV11-2 to TRBJ1-1; D is undetermined. CDR1 SGHAT and CDR2 FQNNGV come from the germline V gene. The V end was cut by 1 base, the J end by 7 bases, with 10 bases between. CDR3 length: 13 residues. DNA of the CDR3: TGTGCCAGCAGCTTAGCCTCCGGGATTGAAGCTTTCTTT. Protein product: CASSLASGIEAFF. The whole variable domain, filled in from reference TRBV11-2 and TRBJ1-1, reads EAGVAQSPRYKIIEKRQSVAFWCNPISGHATLYWYQQILGQGPKLLIQFQNNGVVDDSQLPKDRFSAERLKGVDSTLKIQPAKLEDSAVYLCASSLASGIEAFFGQGTRLTVV.

The chain has TRBV5-1 and TRBJ2-7; possible D gene TRBD2, 6 bases. Germline assignment: CDR1 SGHRS and CDR2 YFSETQ. The V and J ends lost 7 bases and 5 bases respectively, with 25 bases between them. The CDR3 is 16 residues long. The CDR3: CASGPGGDWIINEQYF. As DNA, the CDR3 is TGCGCCAGCGGGCCCGGGGGTGATTGGATTATCAACGAGCAGTACTTC.

The rearrangement links TRBV7-2 to TRBJ1-1, with a possible D match to TRBD1 (6 bases). The germline V and J ends were trimmed by 5 bases and 5 bases, with 18 bases remaining between them. The CDR3 consists of 15 residues. Germline V gives CDR1 SGHTA, CDR2 FQGNSA. The CDR3 region is CASSKKQGKRTEAFF. As DNA, the CDR3 is TGTGCCAGCAGCAAAAAACAGGGTAAGAGAACTGAAGCTTTCTTT.

CDR3 DNA sequence: TGTGCCAGCAGTTACGGTCCGACAGACGGAAACACCATATATTTT. It yields the protein CASSYGPTDGNTIYF. V gene TRBV6-2 or TRBV6-3 combines with J gene TRBJ1-3; D perhaps matches TRBD1 (5 bases). Trimming took 2 bases from V and 4 from J, leaving 12 bases between them. The CDR3 consists of 15 residues. In germline, CDR1 is MNHEY, CDR2 SVGEGT.

The gene calls are TRBV30 and TRBJ1-5, with D perhaps matching TRBD1 (6 bases). Per the germline V gene, CDR1 is GTSNPN and CDR2 is SVGIG (reference sequence). The CDR3 loop spans 14 amino acids. V lost 0 bases and J 4 bases, leaving 10 bases between the germline ends. The CDR3 is CAWSVRTDNQPQHF. The CDR3, as DNA: TGTGCCTGGAGTGTTAGGACAGATAATCAGCCCCAGCATTTT.

The genes are TRBV7-9 and TRBJ1-4; TRBD1 is a possible D gene (5 bases). Germline values: CDR1 SEHNR, CDR2 FQNEAQ (reference sequence). The CDR3 has 14 amino acids. V lost 5 bases and J lost 8, with 15 bases in between. The CDR3 is CASSQPGRGEKLFF. In DNA, the CDR3 is TGTGCCAGCAGCCAACCAGGGCGGGGGGAAAAACTGTTTTTT.

This clone came up once. This chain joins TRBV19 and TRBJ1-2, with D possibly matching TRBD1 (6 bases). Germline V CDR1 and CDR2: LNHDA, SQIVND (reference sequence). The germline V and J ends were trimmed by 8 bases and 3 bases, with 22 bases remaining between them. The CDR3 has 16 amino acids. This CDR3 is CASRTRGTNTHYGYTF. CDR3 bases: TGTGCCAGTCGTACCAGAGGGACAAATACCCACTATGGCTACACCTTC.

This rearrangement joins TRBV6-5 to TRBJ1-5; 11 bases align to TRBD1. The CDR3 spans 15 residues. CDR1 and CDR2 (germline): MNHEY, SVGAGI. The V and J ends lost 7 bases and 3 bases, in that order; junction bases with no gene match: 5. The chain's CDR3 is CASTRTGGINQPQHF. The CDR3 DNA is TGTGCCAGCACCCGGACAGGGGGCATCAATCAGCCCCAGCATTTT.

The CDR3 bases are TGTGCCAGCAGGGGGGGGTTCTCTGGCTACACCTTC. Its translation: CASRGGFSGYTF. The genes are TRBV2 and TRBJ1-2; a possible D gene is TRBD1 (5 bases). Trimming shortened V by 6 bases and J by 7 bases, and 12 bases separated the two germline ends. Germline V gene data show CDR1 as SNHLY and CDR2 as FYNNEI. The CDR3 contains 12 residues.

This clone was found a few times. The chain links TRBV30 to TRBJ2-7, with D possibly TRBD2 on 7 matching bases. The length of the CDR3 is 15 residues. V gave up 3 bases and J gave up 0 bases, with 15 bases separating them. In germline, CDR1 is GTSNPN, CDR2 SVGIG (reference sequence). CDR3 in DNA: TGTGCCTGGAGGGTGGGGGGGCAAGCCTCCTACGAGCAGTACTTC. This gives the protein CAWRVGGQASYEQYF.

V gene TRBV20-1 combines with J gene TRBJ2-7; TRBD2 might be the D (5 bases). This CDR3 region has 13 residues. Trimming stripped 3 bases from V and 3 bases from J, with 12 bases between. The germline V gene has CDR1 DFQATT and CDR2 SNEGSKA (reference sequence). CDR3 loop: CSASLAGFYEQYF. CDR3 sequence (DNA): TGCAGTGCTAGTTTGGCGGGTTTCTACGAGCAGTACTTC.

In this sample, this clone turned up a few times. The CDR3 DNA sequence: TGTGCCAGCTCACGGACTGATAATTCACCCCTCCACTTT. This sequence encodes CASSRTDNSPLHF. J is TRBJ1-6 and V is TRBV18; D gene unclear. CDR1 and CDR2 from the germline V gene are KGHSH and LQKENI. The ends were cut back, 4 bases at V and 5 bases at J, with 6 bases in the middle. The CDR3 covers 13 residues.

The chain carries TRBV6-1 and TRBJ1-5; the D gene is possibly TRBD1 (5 bases). Trimming shortened V by 2 bases and J by 10 bases, and 12 bases separated the two germline ends. The CDR3 runs to 13 residues. Germline assignment: CDR1 MNHNS and CDR2 SASEGT. CDR3 protein: CASSEKPGGPQHF. The CDR3 region has the DNA TGTGCCAGCAGTGAAAAGCCCGGGGGTCCCCAGCATTTT.

The rearrangement links TRBV15 to TRBJ1-2, with D possibly being TRBD1 (5 bases). Germline V gene data show CDR1 as LNHNV and CDR2 as YYDKDF (reference sequence). V was cut by 1 base and J by 0 bases, with 15 bases left in between. The CDR3 totals 17 residues. The CDR3 region has the DNA TGTGCCACCAGCAGAGTTGCGGGGGTCCGCTCTAACTATGGCTACACCTTC. This translates into CATSRVAGVRSNYGYTF.

The gene calls are TRBV15 and TRBJ2-3; D not resolved. The V gene's germline CDR1 is LNHNV and CDR2 YYDKDF (reference sequence). Trimming took 0 bases from V and 0 from J, leaving 16 bases between them. This CDR3 comprises 18 residues. The DNA for the CDR3 is TGTGCCACCAGCAGAGATCCTCGTAGTAGAACTAGCACAGATACGCAGTATTTT. It specifies CATSRDPRSRTSTDTQYF.

For the CDR3, the DNA is TGCGCCAGCAGCTTGGCCACTCGCAATCAGCCCCAGCATTTT. Translating gives CASSLATRNQPQHF. This sequence joins TRBV5-1 and TRBJ1-5; D ambiguous. Germline assignment: CDR1 SGHRS and CDR2 YFSETQ. This CDR3 comprises 14 residues. V was trimmed by 0 bases and J by 2 bases, leaving 6 bases between them.

The chain couples TRBV2 to TRBJ1-5; 11 bases fit TRBD1. Trimming took 6 bases from V and 6 from J; bases not matched to a gene: 4. Germline V lookup: CDR1 SNHLY, CDR2 FYNNEI. This CDR3 contains 14 residues. The CDR3 DNA sequence: TGTGCCAGCAGAGGGGACAGGGGGGTTCAGCCCCAGCATTTT. This codes for CASRGDRGVQPQHF. Combining the CDR3 with reference TRBV2 and TRBJ1-5 gives the whole variable domain EPEVTQTPSHQVTQMGQEVILRCVPISNHLYFYWYRQILGQKVEFLVSFYNNEISEKSEIFDDQFSVERPDGSNFTLKIRSTKLEDSAMYFCASRGDRGVQPQHFGDGTRLSIL.

The rearrangement links TRBV25-1 to TRBJ1-1; TRBD1 matches 12 bases. There are 17 residues in the CDR3. Germline CDR1 reads MGHDK; CDR2 reads SYGVNS. The V segment lost 1 base and the J segment 3 bases; nucleotides outside the gene matches: 6. CDR3 DNA: TGTGCCAGCAGTGAATTGGGGACAGGGGGCTCGGACACTGAAGCTTTCTTT. Encoded protein: CASSELGTGGSDTEAFF.

The chain joins TRBV7-3 to TRBJ2-2, with D maybe TRBD1 (5 bases). The germline V gene encodes CDR1 SGHTA and CDR2 FQGTGA. The CDR3 covers 14 residues. V was pared by 2 bases and J by 1 base, with 5 bases between. The CDR3 is CASSLQGNTGELFF. For the CDR3, the DNA is TGTGCCAGCAGCTTACAGGGGAACACCGGGGAGCTGTTTTTT.

This clone was counted a few times. The rearrangement links TRBV5-1 to TRBJ1-2; TRBD1 aligns across 7 bases. The CDR3 covers 16 residues. Germline CDR1 and CDR2: SGHRS and YFSETQ. V shed 3 bases and J 6 bases; nucleotides not matched to a gene: 14. In nucleotides, the CDR3 is TGCGCCAGCAGCTCACAGGCCTACAGGGGATCGGATGGCTACACCTTC. Translation gives CASSSQAYRGSDGYTF.

This clone has a count of ten or more. The rearrangement uses TRBV23-1 and TRBJ1-1; maybe TRBD1 (5 bases). TRBV23-1 is flagged as an ORF with uncertain function. This CDR3 spans 12 amino acids. V was shortened by 4 bases and J by 6 bases, with 9 bases between the two germline ends. The CDR3 here is CASSPRAAEAFF. CDR3 coding DNA: TGCGCCAGCAGTCCCAGGGCTGCTGAAGCTTTCTTT.

The CDR3 coding sequence is TGTGCCAGCAGTATACGACAGGGGGCTCGGGGCTACACCTTC. Residues: CASSIRQGARGYTF. The rearrangement links TRBV6-5 to TRBJ1-2, with 10 bases aligning to TRBD1. Germline V gives CDR1 MNHEY, CDR2 SVGAGI. The ends lost 5 bases at V and 8 bases at J; junction bases unmatched: 8. CDR3 length: 14 residues.

J is TRBJ2-5 and V is TRBV6-5; tentatively, D is TRBD2 (6 bases). Per the germline V gene, CDR1 is MNHEY and CDR2 is SVGAGI. V was clipped by 5 bases and J by 5 bases, with 15 bases between them. The CDR3 is made up of 14 amino acids. The CDR3 protein is CASSPGWRGETQYF. CDR3 in DNA: TGTGCCAGCAGTCCCGGGTGGAGGGGTGAGACCCAGTACTTC.

The genes are TRBV4-2 and TRBJ2-4, with a weak D call TRBD1 (5 bases). CDR1 is LGHNA and CDR2 is YNFKEQ in the germline V gene. The CDR3 loop spans 15 amino acids. V gave up 1 base and J gave up 3 bases, with 10 bases separating them. The CDR3 bases are TGTGCCAGCAGCCAAGGCCCGACAGTCAAAAACATTCAGTACTTC. It yields the protein CASSQGPTVKNIQYF.